The 30 T cell receptor delta chains listed next were all sequenced from one sample in a study of gamma-delta T cells after stem cell transplantation. TCRdb reprocessed the RT-PCR reads through CATT. This table has some 1,700 delta-chain clones, 14% to 15% appearing once. The sample comprised gamma-delta T cells. All receptors derive from a human donor. It is not recorded whose cells these are; they may come from a transplant donor.

In its sample, this clone was seen a few times. It may be a read error: a sequence one base away is much more abundant. V is TRDV1 and J is TRDJ1, with 8 bases aligning to TRDD3. Germline-derived CDR1 and CDR2 are TSWWSYY and QGS. The junction had 22 bases not matched to a gene; V was cut back by 1 base and J by 0 bases. The CDR3 is 22 residues long. The CDR3 DNA follows: TGTGCTCTTGGGGAACGACACCAGTGGGGGATGTCTGCTCCTTATTACACCGATAAACTCATCTTT. Its translation: CALGERHQWGMSAPYYTDKLIF.

Remarks on this clone: TCRdb's protein, taken from a much larger clone, differs from this DNA's translation at residue 7, likely owing to a read error; the protein displayed comes from the DNA. The chain joins TRDV2 to TRDJ3; a possible D gene is TRDD3 (6 bases). Trimming shortened V by 4 bases and J by 2 bases, and 17 bases separated the two germline ends. The CDR3 has 18 residues. The germline V gene has CDR1 GEAIGNYY and CDR2 EKD. CDR3 residues: CACESVRGDAWDTRQMFF. Written as DNA, the CDR3 is TGTGCCTGTGAATCCGTACGGGGGGACGCCTGGGACACCCGACAGATGTTTTTC.

To note about this clone: The junction differs from germline at one of its ends, possibly a read error. The chain is built from TRDV1 and TRDJ1, with 8 bases aligning to TRDD3. CDR1 is TSWWSYY and CDR2 is QGS in the germline V gene. The CDR3 totals 20 residues. CDR3: CAFGGKKACPSTGGTGGLIF. The CDR3 DNA follows: TGTGCTTTTGGGGGTAAGAAGGCCTGCCCGTCGACTGGGGGGACCGGGGGACTCATCTTT.

In the case of this clone: A far larger clone is one nucleotide away, so this likely arose from a read error. V gene TRDV2 combines with J gene TRDJ1, with D perhaps TRDD3 (6 bases). The V gene lost 0 bases and the J gene lost 4 bases, with 14 bases spanning the gap. This CDR3 has 15 amino acids. Germline assignment: CDR1 GEAIGNYY and CDR2 EKD. For the CDR3, the DNA is TGTGCCTGTGACACCCGGAGGGATAAGGGCGATAAACTCATCTTT. This sequence encodes CACDTRRDKGDKLIF.

This clone was detected a few times. A much larger clone is a single base away; this may be a read error. At the DNA level, this CDR3 is encoded by other sequences in the same sample as well. The chain joins TRDV1 to TRDJ1; no clear D. V lost 3 bases, J lost 10 bases, and 27 bases lay in between. The CDR3 loop spans 17 amino acids. Germline CDR1 and CDR2: TSWWSYY and QGS. The CDR3 reads CALGEPRYPLVRCGLIF. The CDR3, as DNA: TGTGCTCTTGGGGAGCCCCGGTATCCCCTAGTCCGTTGTGGACTCATCTTT.

On this clone itself: This could be a read error, since a much larger clone is one nucleotide away. Other nucleotide sequences in the sample specify the same CDR3. The rearrangement joins TRDV1 to TRDJ1; 8 bases are shared with TRDD3. From germline, CDR1 is TSWWSYY and CDR2 QGS. The trim removed 5 bases at V and 10 bases at J, leaving 21 bases unmatched. This CDR3 comprises 17 residues. The CDR3: CALGPCPHWGHHGGLIF. In DNA, the CDR3 is TGTGCTCTTGGGCCATGCCCCCACTGGGGGCACCACGGTGGACTCATCTTT.

About this clone: It may be a read error: a sequence one base away is much more abundant. The chain joins TRDV1 to TRDJ1, with TRDD3 identical over 10 bases. The CDR3 runs 22 residues. Germline-derived CDR1 and CDR2 are TSWWSYY and QGS. Here the CDR3 reads CAIGESPISYYWGIRGTDKLIF. The CDR3 nucleotides read TGTGCTATTGGGGAAAGCCCCATATCTTATTACTGGGGGATCAGGGGCACCGATAAACTCATCTTT.

This rearrangement joins TRDV2 to TRDJ1; D unresolved. Germline V gene data show CDR1 as GEAIGNYY and CDR2 as EKD. V was cut by 2 bases and J by 0 bases, with 9 bases left in between. This CDR3 is 14 amino acids long. The CDR3 loop reads CACDIMGDTDKLIF. CDR3 nucleotide sequence: TGTGCCTGTGACATAATGGGCGACACCGATAAACTCATCTTT.

Comment on this clone: This is likely an artifact of a read error, given a far larger clone one base away. The V and J genes are TRDV2 and TRDJ1, with TRDD3 matching over 8 bases. Trimming cost V 0 bases and J 3 bases; bases outside gene matches: 26. The CDR3 runs to 22 residues. CDR1 and CDR2 from the germline V gene are GEAIGNYY and EKD. CDR3 residues: CACDTGVWAYPPCGIRPDKLIF. Here the CDR3 DNA reads TGTGCCTGTGACACCGGGGTCTGGGCCTATCCCCCCTGTGGGATACGGCCCGATAAACTCATCTTT.

This clone was observed a handful of times. TCRdb records a much larger clone's protein for this DNA, with a difference at residue 3 that likely arises from a read error; the protein given is the translation of the DNA. This chain joins TRDV3 and TRDJ1; the D gene is possibly TRDD2 (5 bases). V lost 5 bases to trimming and J lost 1 base, with 26 bases between them. Per germline, CDR1 TVYSNPD and CDR2 GDNSRS (reference sequence). The CDR3 has 17 amino acids. The CDR3 sequence is CALHPLSLFLTTDKLIF. As DNA, the CDR3 is TGTGCCCTTCACCCTCTGTCTCTTTTCCTCACCACCGATAAACTCATCTTT.

This clone was recorded a few times. The chain has TRDV2 and TRDJ2, with 8 bases matching TRDD3. CDR3 length: 16 residues. J gave up 1 base and V 3 bases, and 6 bases lay outside the gene matches. CDR1 is GEAIGNYY, CDR2 EKD, per germline. The CDR3 DNA is TGTGCCTGTGACGTACTGGGGGTCAATTTGACAGCACAACTCTTCTTT. Its translation: CACDVLGVNLTAQLFF.

This clone has just a few counts. The chain employs TRDV3 and TRDJ1; D unresolved. The CDR3 spans 20 residues. Trimming cost V 1 base and J 0 bases, with 30 bases left between them. Per germline, CDR1 TVYSNPD and CDR2 GDNSRS (reference sequence). For the CDR3, the DNA is TGTGCCTTTACAAGGAACACTACTAACGTAATGGGTGGGTACACCGATAAACTCATCTTT. Its protein is CAFTRNTTNVMGGYTDKLIF.

Relative to its sample, this clone is large. This chain joins TRDV1 and TRDJ1; 8 bases line up with TRDD3. CDR3 size: 18 residues. Losses at the gene ends were 5 bases for V and 0 bases for J; bases not matched to a gene: 14. Per the germline V gene, CDR1 is TSWWSYY and CDR2 is QGS. DNA for the CDR3: TGTGCTCTTGGGAAGGGGGGCTGGGGGACTTCATACACCGATAAACTCATCTTT. Its translation: CALGKGGWGTSYTDKLIF.

In this sample, this clone is large. CDR3 loop: CALGVMKAFPSTGGPVGLIF. CDR3 sequence (DNA): TGTGCTCTTGGGGTTATGAAGGCCTTCCCGTCTACTGGGGGGCCCGTGGGACTCATCTTT. This sequence joins TRDV1 and TRDJ1; 8 positions match TRDD3. V lost 4 bases to trimming and J lost 10 bases; unmatched junction nucleotides: 29. This CDR3 has 20 amino acids. Germline V gives CDR1 TSWWSYY, CDR2 QGS.

This clone was recorded a few times. This sequence may be a read error, since a much larger clone differs from it by one base. This sample includes further DNA sequences coding for the same CDR3. The chain has TRDV3 and TRDJ1; 9 bases agree with TRDD3. The CDR3 runs 16 residues. Germline CDR1 reads TVYSNPD; CDR2 reads GDNSRS (reference sequence). CDR3 bases: TGCGCCTCCCCTTGCCCGTACTGGGGGACCACCGATAAACTCATCTTT. The encoded protein is CASPCPYWGTTDKLIF.

This clone is labeled as large. Other DNA variants within this sample encode the same CDR3. The chain carries TRDV1 and TRDJ1; tentative D call: TRDD3 (5 bases). From germline, CDR1 is TSWWSYY and CDR2 QGS. The CDR3 covers 16 residues. Trimming removed 5 bases from V and 0 bases from J, with 16 bases in between. The CDR3 is CALGSTKGAYTDKLIF. Written as DNA, the CDR3 is TGTGCTCTTGGGAGTACTAAGGGGGCCTACACCGATAAACTCATCTTT.

This clone was counted only a few times. The junction does not match germline at one end; this may be a read error. The chain links TRDV1 to TRDJ1; D call uncertain. The CDR3 runs to 19 residues. Per the germline V gene, CDR1 is TSWWSYY and CDR2 is QGS. The CDR3 sequence: CAIGRDTLTCAHKCDKLIF. CDR3 nucleotide sequence: TGTGCTATTGGAAGAGACACTCTTACTTGTGCCCACAAATGCGATAAACTCATCTTT.

This clone came up a few times. This could be a read error, since a much larger clone is one nucleotide away. This rearrangement joins TRAV29/DV5 to TRDJ1, with TRDD3 identical over 11 bases. This CDR3 has 18 residues. V lost 3 bases to trimming and J lost 13 bases; unmatched junction nucleotides: 26. Germline V lookup: CDR1 NSMFDY, CDR2 ISSIKDK. The DNA of the CDR3 is TGTGCAGCAACCCTGGGGAGGAGTCTAGCTGGGGGATACAATGGACCCATCTTT. Translating gives CAATLGRSLAGGYNGPIF. Based on the CDR3 plus reference TRAV29/DV5 and TRDJ1, the full variable domain is DQQVKQNSPSLSVQEGRISILNCDYTNSMFDYFLWYKKYPAEGPTFLISISSIKDKNEDGRFTVFLNKSAKHLSLHIVPSQPGDSAVYFCAATLGRSLAGGYNGPIFGKGTRVTVEP.

In the case of this clone: This DNA translates differently at residue 4 from the TCRdb protein, which is that of a much larger clone; a read error is likely, and the protein shown is the DNA's own translation. The CDR3 nucleotides are TGTGCCTGTGGCACCGTATACGCCCTGCCAAGCTCCTGGGACACCCGACAGATGTTTTTC. Protein product: CACGTVYALPSSWDTRQMFF. The V call is TRDV2, the J call TRDJ3, with D possibly TRDD3 on 5 matching bases. Per the germline V gene, CDR1 is GEAIGNYY and CDR2 is EKD. The CDR3 extends over 20 amino acids.

The chain is built from TRDV2 and TRDJ1, with TRDD3 matching over 10 bases. Germline V gene data show CDR1 as GEAIGNYY and CDR2 as EKD. This CDR3 is built from 16 residues. After removal of 1 base from V and 0 bases from J, the junction contained 4 bases not matched to a gene. The CDR3 DNA sequence: TGTGCCTGTGACACGGGGGGATACGCGTACACCGATAAACTCATCTTT. This codes for CACDTGGYAYTDKLIF.

This clone was picked up a small number of times. This DNA's translation differs at residue 6 from TCRdb's protein, which comes from a much larger clone; a read error is likely, and the protein shown is translated from the DNA. The sample contains more than one DNA sequence encoding this CDR3. This chain joins TRDV2 and TRDJ1; weak D call: TRDD2 (5 bases). Germline CDR1 is GEAIGNYY and CDR2 is EKD. Trimming shortened V by 0 bases and J by 0 bases, and 13 bases separated the two germline ends. The CDR3 contains 16 residues. The CDR3: CACDTFLYEYTDKLIF. DNA for the CDR3: TGTGCCTGTGACACCTTCCTCTATGAGTACACCGATAAACTCATCTTT.

This clone has a handful of counts. The translation of this DNA and the TCRdb protein of a much larger clone differ at residue 10, probably owing to a read error; the protein shown here is translated from the DNA. The V call is TRDV2, the J call TRDJ3; D possibly corresponds to TRDD3 (6 bases). V gave up 3 bases and J gave up 3 bases, with 17 bases separating them. CDR1 and CDR2 from the germline V gene are GEAIGNYY and EKD. This CDR3 region has 18 residues. The CDR3 reads CACDRGLGLLWDTRQMFF. Here the CDR3 DNA reads TGTGCCTGTGACCGGGGATTAGGTCTCCTCTGGGACACCCGACAGATGTTTTTC.

The table lists this clone with a few counts. A read error likely explains why the TCRdb protein, taken from a much larger clone, differs from this DNA's translation at residue 16; the protein shown is translated from the DNA. This chain uses TRDV1 with TRDJ2; 11 positions agree with TRDD3. Germline V gene lookup returns CDR1 TSWWSYY and CDR2 QGS. There are 18 residues in the CDR3. For the CDR3, the DNA is TGTGCTCTTGGGGAAATCTGGGGGATACTTTCTTTGACAGCACAACCCTTCTTT. Translating gives CALGEIWGILSLTAQPFF.

This clone turned up a few times. Being one base from a much bigger clone, this may be a read error. The chain uses TRDV2 and TRDJ2; 10 bases align to TRDD3. Looked up from germline, CDR1 is GEAIGNYY and CDR2 is EKD. V lost 3 bases to trimming and J lost 5 bases; unmatched junction nucleotides: 2. This CDR3 region has 14 residues. The CDR3 DNA reads TGTGCCTGTGACGGACTGGGGGATACAGCACAACTCTTCTTT. Residues: CACDGLGDTAQLFF.

This clone appeared a few times. The chain joins TRDV3 to TRDJ1, with 10 nucleotides matching TRDD3. V was pared by 4 bases and J by 7 bases, with 18 bases of the junction left unmatched. The germline CDR1 and CDR2 sequences are TVYSNPD and GDNSRS (reference sequence). This CDR3 spans 16 amino acids. The CDR3 coding sequence is TGTGCCTCCAACTCTCCTATGACTGGGGGATTGGGTAAACTCATCTTT. This sequence encodes CASNSPMTGGLGKLIF.

This clone was seen a few times. Just one base apart from a much larger clone, this may be a read error. The CDR3 loop is CACDTETGGFLHTDKLIF. CDR3 DNA sequence: TGTGCCTGTGACACCGAGACTGGGGGATTCCTCCACACCGATAAACTCATCTTT. J is TRDJ1 and V is TRDV2, with 10 nucleotides matching TRDD3. Germline V gene sequence: CDR1 GEAIGNYY, CDR2 EKD. The V and J ends lost 0 bases and 0 bases, in that order; junction bases with no gene match: 9. This CDR3 has 18 amino acids.

Concerning this clone: This DNA's translation differs at residue 3 from TCRdb's protein, which comes from a much larger clone; a read error is likely, and the protein shown is translated from the DNA. V usage is TRDV2 and J usage is TRDJ3, with TRDD3 identical over 10 bases. CDR1 is GEAIGNYY, CDR2 EKD, per germline. This CDR3 is built from 20 residues. As DNA, the CDR3 is TGTGCCAGTGACACCGTACTGGGGGATGCCAGCTCCTGGGACACCCGACAGATGTTTTTC. It codes for CASDTVLGDASSWDTRQMFF.

This clone came up a few times. The protein in TCRdb stems from a much larger clone and differs at residue 4 from this DNA's translation, likely a read error; here the protein is translated from the DNA. The rearrangement links TRDV2 to TRDJ3, with TRDD3 matching over 9 bases. With V trimmed by 5 bases and J by 0 bases, 13 bases remained unmatched. This CDR3 comprises 20 residues. The germline gives CDR1 GEAIGNYY, CDR2 EKD. This chain's CDR3 is CACGALTGGASSWDTRQMFF. The DNA for the CDR3 is TGTGCCTGTGGCGCCCTAACTGGGGGAGCAAGCTCCTGGGACACCCGACAGATGTTTTTC.

This clone occurred a few times. This DNA's translation differs at residue 4 from TCRdb's protein, which comes from a much larger clone; a read error is likely, and the protein shown is translated from the DNA. This sequence joins TRDV2 and TRDJ3; unclear D gene. This CDR3 comprises 17 residues. Trimming pared 5 bases from V and 3 bases from J, leaving 16 bases between. Germline CDR1 and CDR2: GEAIGNYY and EKD. CDR3 region: CACGAAGSDWDTRQMFF. The CDR3, as DNA: TGTGCCTGTGGCGCTGCCGGCTCTGACTGGGACACCCGACAGATGTTTTTC.

In this sample, this clone is large (0.1 to 1%). Distinct nucleotide sequences in the sample also encode this CDR3. The chain recombines TRDV1 with TRDJ1; 11 nucleotides line up with TRDD3. Germline V lookup: CDR1 TSWWSYY, CDR2 QGS. The CDR3 extends over 23 amino acids. The trim removed 6 bases at V and 5 bases at J, leaving 32 bases unmatched. The CDR3 region has the DNA TGTGCTCTTGGACCGCCTAAACGGGCCTTCTCGTATACTGGGGGATATGGCGGTGATAAACTCATCTTT. Its protein product is CALGPPKRAFSYTGGYGGDKLIF.